This T cell receptor beta chain was sequenced in a study of Graves' ophthalmopathy and Graves' hyperthyroidism. Study-level findings and limits: Blood contained most expanded thyroid clonotypes exceeding 0.001 frequency.

Donors with ophthalmopathy: moderate-to-severe activity, CAS ≥3, NOSPECS ≥4, duration under 3 months. Certain patients were not enrolled. These were patients with other autoimmune diseases, uncontrolled infections, pregnancy or lactation. It was on clinical symptoms, serum thyroxine, TRAb, thyroid ultrasound and orbital computed tomography that diagnosis relied. As regards this clonotype: The antigen is not known.

Beta-chain TCR CDR3 regions were amplified from RNA transcripts. Second-round multiplex PCR followed a first-round RT-PCR using HTBI primers. MiXCR, run by TCRdb on the multiplex PCR reads, gives a single entry per CDR3 protein. Of 150,000 to 200,000 distinct CDR3 sequences in the sample, roughly two fifths were seen once. This CDR3 contains 15 residues. V lost 5 bases and J lost 1, with 15 bases in between. CDR1 and CDR2 (germline): MNHNS, SASEGT. This sequence originates from a man younger than 45 with Graves' ophthalmopathy. The sequenced sample was peripheral blood. The chain links TRBV6-1 to TRBJ2-7; D may correspond to TRBD1 or TRBD2 (5 bases each). CDR3 DNA: TGTGCCAGCAGTCCCGGGACGCCTCATTCCTACGAGCAGTACTTC. Translated: CASSPGTPHSYEQYF.